Reported below is one T cell receptor (beta chain). Its antigen is not identified. This may be a read error, as it is one base from a much larger clone. TCRdb recomputed calls from the PCR reads with MiXCR, one row per CDR3 protein. The table has 9,500 to 15,000 distinct CDR3 sequences, 18% seen once. The record originates from a study of molecular identifiers for immune sequencing clone quantification. Sorted naive CD8 T cells were those defined as CD8+CD4-CCR7+CD45RA+. General study findings and limits: Molecules of identical TCR sharing a barcode could underestimate highly expanded clone sizes. Jurkat TCR RNA from one cell was spiked into roughly 1 million naive cells, and it was reportedly detectable there.

Germline lookup yields CDR1 SEHNR and CDR2 FQNEAQ (reference sequence). Trimming took off 3 bases at V and 1 base at J, with 4 bases between the two ends. The CDR3 has 13 amino acids. The origin of this receptor is a human donor in good health. Some libraries in this study had Jurkat cell RNA spiked in. Sequencing was performed on naive CD8+ T cells from blood, with Jurkat cell RNA spiked in. As for subset: FACS-sorted CD8+CD4-CCR7+CD45RA+ naive T cells. The rearrangement uses TRBV7-9 and TRBJ1-5; D is undetermined. The CDR3 DNA follows: TGTGCCAGCAGCTTTGACAGCAATCAGCCCCAGCATTTT. It yields the protein CASSFDSNQPQHF.